This entry describes one T cell receptor beta chain. The data originate from a study of blood T cell repertoires in COVID-19. About the study: Material from acute and convalescent COVID-19 was sourced from the United States, Italy and Spain.

Original processing methods: Estimates of nucleated cell counts were drawn from the amplification of reference gene primers. Assay: immunoSEQ multiplex PCR; the TCRdb copy retains only in-frame clones and omits some. That table supplies the V and J calls and clone size; D and trimming were determined from the DNA. The sample includes 300,000 to 400,000 clones, around nine tenths of them seen just once. Enrolment of Seattle patients took place during active infection, and they were followed longitudinally. The CDR3 sequence is 14 residues long. Germline trimming cut 3 bases from V and 6 bases from J; bases unmatched to any gene: 3. Germline V lookup: CDR1 KGHDR, CDR2 SFDVKD.

The source is an older woman with COVID-19, enrolled during active disease. Sequenced material: peripheral blood. The chain carries TRBV24-1 and TRBJ1-2; 10 bases are shared with TRBD1. The CDR3 DNA reads TGTGCCACCAGTGATGCGACAGGGGGCGATGGCTACACCTTC. This translates into CATSDATGGDGYTF.